This T cell receptor (beta chain) originates from a study of naive and memory T cell subsets. Study results and limitations: Activation and differentiation may alter RNA-based TCR counts.

Germline values: CDR1 SGHRS, CDR2 YFSETQ. With V trimmed by 0 bases and J by 6 bases, 6 bases remained unmatched. The CDR3 sequence is 16 residues long. To note about this clonotype: Its antigen is not identified.

The beta constant-region primer was an equimolar mix of two oligonucleotides covering TRBC1 and TRBC2. TCRdb redid the calling of the UMI-ligation and nested PCR reads with MiXCR, one entry per CDR3 protein. Of 120,000 to 150,000 distinct CDR3 sequences listed, 15% to 20% are singletons. The TCR comes from a human donor in good health. J is TRBJ2-2 and V is TRBV5-1, with 9 bases identical to TRBD2. Specimen: naive CD4+ T cells from blood. For the CDR3, the DNA is TGCGCCAGCAGCTTGGTGGCTAGCGGGATCTCCGGGGAGCTGTTTTTT. It codes for CASSLVASGISGELFF.